One and the same sample provided the 31 T cell receptor beta chains below, sequenced in a study of preoperative IRX-2 immunotherapy in early breast cancer. TCRdb's table, derived via immunoSEQ multiplex PCR, lists solely in-frame clones and lacks some. Of 55,000 to 70,000 clones in the sample, around 94% were seen once. This sample's treatment: preoperative locoregional IRX-2 cytokine immunotherapy. Sampling was performed from a patient treated with IRX-2 immunotherapy. All receptors come from a human donor with breast cancer.

J is TRBJ2-2 and V is TRBV15; D may be TRBD1 or TRBD2 (6 bases each). Germline loops: CDR1 LNHNV, CDR2 YYDKDF (reference sequence). The CDR3 is 18 residues long. V lost 5 bases and J lost 0, with 19 bases in between. CDR3 residues: CATSVWGAKFANTGELFF. In DNA, the CDR3 is TGTGCCACCAGCGTTTGGGGGGCTAAATTCGCGAACACCGGGGAGCTGTTTTTT.

V and J are TRBV5-3 and TRBJ2-7; D is possibly TRBD1 or TRBD2 (7 bases each). TRBV5-3 is filed as an ORF, its function uncertain. This CDR3 has 15 residues. Trimming pared 5 bases from V and 2 bases from J, leaving 17 bases between. The CDR3 DNA reads TGTGCCAGAAGGCCCAGGGGGGGAAGTACCTACGAGCAGTACTTC. This sequence encodes CARRPRGGSTYEQYF.

The chain links TRBV9 to TRBJ2-1; D gene uncertain. The CDR3 length is 12 residues. Trimming removed 0 bases at V and 9 bases at J, with 7 bases between. Germline V gene lookup returns CDR1 SGDLS and CDR2 YYNGEE. CDR3 region: CASSVGLGEQFF. DNA of the CDR3: TGTGCCAGCAGCGTAGGCCTGGGTGAGCAGTTCTTC. The full variable domain, in which reference TRBV9 and TRBJ2-1 provide the parts outside the CDR3, is DSGVTQTPKHLITATGQRVTLRCSPRSGDLSVYWYQQSLDQGLQFLIQYYNGEERAKGNILERFSAQQFPDLHSELNLSSLELGDSALYFCASSVGLGEQFFGPGTRLTVL.

This clone has a handful of counts. This sequence joins TRBV10-1 and TRBJ1-4; no reliable D call. Looked up from germline, CDR1 is WNHNN and CDR2 is SYGVQD (reference sequence). Trimming removed 2 bases at V and 16 bases at J, with 26 bases between. This CDR3 has 16 residues. In DNA form, the CDR3 reads TGCGCCAGCAGTGAGCGGGCAGACTGCAGCGCCTCGAACGAGTTTTTT. This sequence encodes CASSERADCSASNEFF.

This rearrangement joins TRBV11-2 to TRBJ1-4; no reliable D call. V gave up 5 bases and J gave up 8 bases, with 15 bases separating them. The CDR3 has 14 amino acids. Germline V gives CDR1 SGHAT, CDR2 FQNNGV. CDR3 DNA sequence: TGTGCCAGCAGCATCGATACCACCGCGGAAAAACTGTTTTTT. Protein sequence: CASSIDTTAEKLFF. Complete variable domain (other parts from reference TRBV11-2 and TRBJ1-4): EAGVAQSPRYKIIEKRQSVAFWCNPISGHATLYWYQQILGQGPKLLIQFQNNGVVDDSQLPKDRFSAERLKGVDSTLKIQPAKLEDSAVYLCASSIDTTAEKLFFGSGTQLSVL.

The sample holds a few counts of this clone. V usage is TRBV11-2 and J usage is TRBJ1-1; D not resolved. Germline V lookup: CDR1 SGHAT, CDR2 FQNNGV. The CDR3 length is 14 residues. The V gene lost 5 bases and the J gene lost 0 bases, with 10 bases spanning the gap. The CDR3 region has the DNA TGTGCCAGCAGCCGAAGGACTGTGAACACTGAAGCTTTCTTT. Protein: CASSRRTVNTEAFF.

J is TRBJ2-1 and V is TRBV5-1; unclear D gene. The V end was cut by 3 bases, the J end by 9 bases, with 10 bases between. CDR3 length: 12 amino acids. Germline CDR1 and CDR2: SGHRS and YFSETQ. The CDR3 DNA reads TGCGCCAGCAGCTCAATAGCATCTGAGCAGTTCTTC. It specifies CASSSIASEQFF.

J is TRBJ1-2 and V is TRBV2; D is possibly TRBD1 (6 bases). The germline V gene has CDR1 SNHLY and CDR2 FYNNEI. Trimming shortened V by 6 bases and J by 0 bases, and 14 bases separated the two germline ends. The CDR3 is 15 residues long. The CDR3 spells CASSRRGLANYGYTF. The CDR3 DNA follows: TGTGCCAGCAGCCGGCGGGGGCTAGCTAACTATGGCTACACCTTC.

This chain connects TRBV5-1 to TRBJ1-1; D gene unclear. Trimming took off 2 bases at V and 3 bases at J, with 14 bases between the two ends. The germline gives CDR1 SGHRS, CDR2 YFSETQ. The CDR3 is made up of 15 amino acids. Here the CDR3 reads CASSLVPRKHTEAFF. CDR3 DNA sequence: TGCGCCAGCAGCTTAGTCCCAAGAAAACACACTGAAGCTTTCTTT.

The V gene is TRBV5-4, the J gene TRBJ2-1, with 7 nucleotides matching TRBD1. V trimming: 0 bases; J trimming: 7 bases; junction bases outside the gene matches: 4. Germline V gene sequence: CDR1 SGHNT, CDR2 YYREEE (reference sequence). This CDR3 is built from 14 residues. The CDR3 nucleotides are TGTGCCAGCAGCTTGGGACAGGGAAGGAATGAGCAGTTCTTC. Translating gives CASSLGQGRNEQFF.

This chain uses TRBV18 with TRBJ1-3; D gene ambiguous. V dropped 3 bases and J dropped 0 bases, with 15 bases sitting between them. CDR1 and CDR2 from the germline V gene are KGHSH and LQKENI. The CDR3 is 17 residues long. DNA of the CDR3: TGTGCCAGCTCACCCATAGCCCTACGGATCTCTGGAAACACCATATATTTT. Translation: CASSPIALRISGNTIYF.

The chain links TRBV12-5 to TRBJ2-1; 12 bases align to TRBD1. The CDR3 spans 17 residues. Trimming cost V 0 bases and J 7 bases; bases outside gene matches: 7. Germline assignment: CDR1 LGHNT and CDR2 FRNRAP. The CDR3: CASGLVLGQGAGNEQFF. DNA for the CDR3: TGTGCTAGTGGTTTGGTACTGGGACAGGGGGCAGGGAATGAGCAGTTCTTC.

This rearrangement joins TRBV21-1 to TRBJ1-2. TRBV21-1 constitutes a pseudogene. The CDR3 is 17 amino acids. The CDR3 nucleotides are TGTGCCAGCGGCCTAAGGGGTTGGGGAGTTCACCGCTATGGCTACACCTTC. Its translation is CASGLRGWGVHRYGYTF.

This rearrangement joins TRBV5-1 to TRBJ2-2, with D perhaps given as TRBD1 or TRBD2 (6 bases each). From germline, CDR1 is SGHRS and CDR2 YFSETQ. The CDR3 is made up of 14 amino acids. Trimming shortened V by 5 bases and J by 7 bases, and 15 bases separated the two germline ends. In DNA, the CDR3 is TGCGCCAGCAGAGGGGGGCGCGATGGCGGGGAGCTGTTTTTT. Its protein is CASRGGRDGGELFF.

This clone was detected only a few times. V is TRBV10-3 and J is TRBJ1-5; tentative D call: TRBD1 (5 bases). There are 14 residues in the CDR3. The V end was cut by 2 bases, the J end by 6 bases, with 11 bases between. Germline CDR1 is ENHRY and CDR2 is SYGVKD. In DNA form, the CDR3 reads TGTGCCATCAGTGAGGGAGGGGTGGGTCAGCCCCAGCATTTT. As protein: CAISEGGVGQPQHF.

The rearrangement joins TRBV5-1 to TRBJ1-4, with D maybe TRBD1 (6 bases). V was clipped by 2 bases and J by 3 bases, with 11 bases between them. The germline gives CDR1 SGHRS, CDR2 YFSETQ. The CDR3 totals 15 residues. The CDR3 coding sequence is TGCGCCAGCAGCTTACAGGGATGGGCTAATGAAAAACTGTTTTTT. It is translated as CASSLQGWANEKLFF.

The chain carries TRBV7-9 and TRBJ2-2; no definite D call. The CDR3 contains 16 residues. V gave up 1 base and J gave up 0 bases, with 9 bases separating them. Germline V gene sequence: CDR1 SEHNR, CDR2 FQNEAQ (reference sequence). This chain's CDR3 is CASSLDPDANTGELFF. The CDR3 DNA is TGTGCCAGCAGCTTAGACCCAGACGCGAACACCGGGGAGCTGTTTTTT.

The CDR3 region is CAISEYQGGGYGYTF. In nucleotides, the CDR3 is TGTGCCATCAGTGAGTACCAGGGAGGTGGCTATGGCTACACCTTC. The rearrangement joins TRBV10-3 to TRBJ1-2; a possible D gene is TRBD1 (5 bases). This CDR3 is built from 15 residues. Trimming left V 1 base short and J 4 bases short, with 13 bases between. Germline-derived CDR1 and CDR2 are ENHRY and SYGVKD.

The count of this clone is one. The chain has TRBV5-1 and TRBJ2-5; D may be TRBD1 (5 bases). V lost 0 bases, J lost 4 bases, and 7 bases lay in between. The germline V gene has CDR1 SGHRS and CDR2 YFSETQ. The CDR3 consists of 13 residues. The CDR3: CASSLGQRETQYF. Here the CDR3 DNA reads TGCGCCAGCAGCTTGGGACAGAGAGAGACCCAGTACTTC.

The CDR3 coding sequence is TGTGCCAGCAGCGTTGCGGGGAGGCAAGCTCCCGTAAAATTTAATTCACCCCTCCACTTT. Its translation is CASSVAGRQAPVKFNSPLHF. The chain joins TRBV9 to TRBJ1-6; no definite D call. Trimming removed 2 bases from V and 6 bases from J, with 27 bases in between. Germline V gives CDR1 SGDLS, CDR2 YYNGEE. The CDR3 is 20 amino acids.

This clone was seen a few times. The chain combines TRBV14 with TRBJ1-3; no firm D call. Looked up from germline, CDR1 is SGHDN and CDR2 is FVKESK. V was pared by 4 bases and J by 0 bases, with 19 bases between. CDR3 length equals 18 residues. The CDR3 is CASSPMYSRKNSGNTIYF. The CDR3 DNA reads as TGTGCCAGCAGCCCAATGTATTCCCGTAAAAACTCTGGAAACACCATATATTTT.

This sequence joins TRBV15 and TRBJ1-1; 8 bases are shared with TRBD1. With V trimmed by 5 bases and J by 8 bases, 10 bases remained unmatched. This CDR3 spans 14 amino acids. Germline CDR1 is LNHNV and CDR2 is YYDKDF (reference sequence). This chain's CDR3 is CATSGARGLGEAFF. Written as DNA, the CDR3 is TGTGCCACCAGCGGAGCCAGGGGGCTAGGGGAAGCTTTCTTT.

CDR3 sequence (DNA): TGTGCCAGCAGTTACTCGGGCCCATCTGGGGCCAACGTCCTGACTTTC. It is translated as CASSYSGPSGANVLTF. The rearrangement uses TRBV6-5 and TRBJ2-6; D is ambiguous. The CDR3 runs to 16 residues. In germline, CDR1 is MNHEY, CDR2 SVGAGI. V was cut by 0 bases and J by 1 base, with 7 bases left in between.

This clone was seen only a few times. The junction departs from the called germline gene at one end, perhaps through a read error. The chain couples TRBV15 to TRBJ1-2; D unclear. This CDR3 comprises 14 residues. In germline, CDR1 is LNHNV, CDR2 YYDKDF (reference sequence). The CDR3 coding sequence is TGTGCCACCAGCGGAGAGGACGGGCCCTATGGCTACACCTTC. Protein: CATSGEDGPYGYTF.

This clone was detected only once. The chain carries TRBV4-2 and TRBJ1-3; 8 nucleotides line up with TRBD1. The CDR3 runs to 17 residues. Per germline, CDR1 LGHNA and CDR2 YNFKEQ. The ends lost 1 base at V and 0 bases at J; junction bases unmatched: 5. The CDR3 sequence is CASSQGGTGFSGNTIYF. CDR3 nucleotides: TGTGCCAGCAGCCAAGGAGGGACAGGTTTCTCTGGAAACACCATATATTTT.

The genes are TRBV4-3 and TRBJ1-1; no clear D gene. This CDR3 region has 14 residues. Germline V gives CDR1 LGHNA, CDR2 YSLEER. V lost 1 base, J lost 12 bases, and 18 bases lay in between. Written as DNA, the CDR3 is TGCGCCAGCAGCCAAGGCTTTAGTAGGAGAGCGCCTTTCTTT. Protein: CASSQGFSRRAPFF.

The genes are TRBV11-2 and TRBJ2-5; 8 bases are shared with TRBD2. Trimming took 3 bases from V and 1 from J; bases not matched to a gene: 10. This CDR3 region has 17 residues. Germline CDR1 SGHAT, CDR2 FQNNGV. CDR3 nucleotides: TGTGCCAGCAGCTTGAGTGCCGGGACTAGAATCCAAGAGACCCAGTACTTC. Protein product: CASSLSAGTRIQETQYF.

This clone was seen a single time. The chain recombines TRBV28 with TRBJ2-1, with D hard to call. The ends were cut back, 6 bases at V and 4 bases at J, with 7 bases in the middle. CDR3 length: 12 amino acids. The germline gives CDR1 MDHEN, CDR2 SYDVKM. This chain's CDR3 is CASSGTYNEQFF. For the CDR3, the DNA is TGTGCCAGCAGCGGAACATACAATGAGCAGTTCTTC.

The V and J genes are TRBV28 and TRBJ2-7; D call uncertain. Trimming cost V 5 bases and J 2 bases, with 13 bases left between them. The germline V gene has CDR1 MDHEN and CDR2 SYDVKM. The length of the CDR3 is 14 residues. DNA for the CDR3: TGTGCCAGCAGTCCCGTCACGGAGACCTACGAGCAGTACTTC. It encodes CASSPVTETYEQYF.

The chain combines TRBV13 with TRBJ2-3; no clear D gene. V lost 7 bases, J lost 0 bases, and 20 bases lay in between. Looked up from germline, CDR1 is PRHDT and CDR2 is FYEKMQ (reference sequence). The CDR3 is 17 amino acids. The CDR3 nucleotides read TGTGCCAGCACCTCCCGGTGGTCGCATACTAGCACAGATACGCAGTATTTT. It encodes CASTSRWSHTSTDTQYF. Full variable domain (rest looked up from reference TRBV13 and TRBJ2-3): AAGVIQSPRHLIKEKRETATLKCYPIPRHDTVYWYQQGPGQDPQFLISFYEKMQSDKGSIPDRFSAQQFSDYHSELNMSSLELGDSALYFCASTSRWSHTSTDTQYFGPGTRLTVL.

The sample holds one count of this clone. V gene TRBV7-2 combines with J gene TRBJ2-1; weak D call: TRBD2 (5 bases). CDR1 and CDR2 from the germline V gene are SGHTA and FQGNSA. This CDR3 is built from 16 residues. V shed 5 bases and J shed 6 bases, with 20 bases lying between them. CDR3 protein: CASSPGGGLLGNEQFF. In DNA form, the CDR3 reads TGTGCCAGCAGCCCTGGAGGTGGGTTGTTGGGCAATGAGCAGTTCTTC.